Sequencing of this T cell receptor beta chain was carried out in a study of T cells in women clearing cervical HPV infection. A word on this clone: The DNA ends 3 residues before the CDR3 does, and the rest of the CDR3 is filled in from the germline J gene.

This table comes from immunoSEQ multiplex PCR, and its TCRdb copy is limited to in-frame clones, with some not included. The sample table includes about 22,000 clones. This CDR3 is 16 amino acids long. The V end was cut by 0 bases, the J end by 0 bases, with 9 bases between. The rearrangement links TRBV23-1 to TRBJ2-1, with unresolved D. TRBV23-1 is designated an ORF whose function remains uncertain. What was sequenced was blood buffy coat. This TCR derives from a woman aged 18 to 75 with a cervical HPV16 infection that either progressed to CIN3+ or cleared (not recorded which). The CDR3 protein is CASSQSRPSSYNEQFF. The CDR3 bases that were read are TGCGCCAGCAGTCAATCGAGGCCGAGCTCCTACAATGAG.